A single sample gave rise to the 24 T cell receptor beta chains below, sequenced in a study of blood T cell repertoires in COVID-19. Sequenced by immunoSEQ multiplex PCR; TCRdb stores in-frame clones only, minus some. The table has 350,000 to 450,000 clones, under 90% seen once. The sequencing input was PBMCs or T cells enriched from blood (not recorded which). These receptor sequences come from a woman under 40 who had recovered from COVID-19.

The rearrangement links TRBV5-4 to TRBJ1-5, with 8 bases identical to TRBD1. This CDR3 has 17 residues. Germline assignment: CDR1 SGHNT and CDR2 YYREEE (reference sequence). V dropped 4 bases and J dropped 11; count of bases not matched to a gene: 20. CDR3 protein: CASSDKLKGQAGRAQHF. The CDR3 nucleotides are TGTGCCAGCAGCGACAAACTGAAGGGACAGGCAGGTCGGGCCCAGCATTTT.

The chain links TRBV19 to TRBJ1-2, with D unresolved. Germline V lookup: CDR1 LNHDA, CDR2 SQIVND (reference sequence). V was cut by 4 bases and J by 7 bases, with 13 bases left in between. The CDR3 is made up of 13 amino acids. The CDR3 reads CASSTLSAGGYTF. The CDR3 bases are TGTGCCAGTAGTACGTTATCAGCAGGTGGCTACACCTTC.

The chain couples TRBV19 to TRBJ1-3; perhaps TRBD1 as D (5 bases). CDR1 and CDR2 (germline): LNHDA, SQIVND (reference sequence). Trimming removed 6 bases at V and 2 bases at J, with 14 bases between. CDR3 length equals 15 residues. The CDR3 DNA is TGTGCCAGTAGGGGCCAGGGAGGACCTGGAAACACCATATATTTT. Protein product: CASRGQGGPGNTIYF.

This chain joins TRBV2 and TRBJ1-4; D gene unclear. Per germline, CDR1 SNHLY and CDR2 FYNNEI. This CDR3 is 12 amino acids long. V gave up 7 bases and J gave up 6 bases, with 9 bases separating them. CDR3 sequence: CASKQEDEKLFF. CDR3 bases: TGTGCCAGCAAGCAGGAGGATGAAAAACTGTTTTTT.

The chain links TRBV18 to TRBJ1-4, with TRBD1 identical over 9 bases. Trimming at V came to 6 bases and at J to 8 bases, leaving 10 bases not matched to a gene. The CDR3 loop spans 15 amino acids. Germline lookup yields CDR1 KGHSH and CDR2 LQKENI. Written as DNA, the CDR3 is TGTGCCAGCTCGTATACAGGGGGCATTGGAGAAAAACTGTTTTTT. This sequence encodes CASSYTGGIGEKLFF. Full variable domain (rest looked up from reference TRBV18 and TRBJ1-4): NAGVMQNPRHLVRRRGQEARLRCSPMKGHSHVYWYRQLPEEGLKFMVYLQKENIIDESGMPKERFSAEFPKEGPSILRIQQVVRGDSAAYFCASSYTGGIGEKLFFGSGTQLSVL.

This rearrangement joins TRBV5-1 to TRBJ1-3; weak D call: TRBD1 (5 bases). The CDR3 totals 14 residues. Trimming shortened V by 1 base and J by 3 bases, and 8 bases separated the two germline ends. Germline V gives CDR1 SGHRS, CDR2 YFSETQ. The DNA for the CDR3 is TGCGCCAGCAGCTTGAATCAGGGTGGAAACACCATATATTTT. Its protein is CASSLNQGGNTIYF.

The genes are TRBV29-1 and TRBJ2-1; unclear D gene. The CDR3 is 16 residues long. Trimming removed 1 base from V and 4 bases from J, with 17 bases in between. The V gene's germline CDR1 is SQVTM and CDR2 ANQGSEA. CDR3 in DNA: TGCAGCGTTGAAGGCCTAAGAATATCGGGTTACAATGAGCAGTTCTTC. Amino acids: CSVEGLRISGYNEQFF.

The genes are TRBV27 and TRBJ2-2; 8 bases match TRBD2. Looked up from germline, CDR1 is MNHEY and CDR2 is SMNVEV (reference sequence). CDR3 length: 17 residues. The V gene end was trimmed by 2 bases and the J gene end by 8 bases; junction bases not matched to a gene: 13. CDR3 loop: CASSLSPMGLGYGELFF. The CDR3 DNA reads TGTGCCAGCAGTTTAAGCCCAATGGGACTAGGTTATGGGGAGCTGTTTTTT.

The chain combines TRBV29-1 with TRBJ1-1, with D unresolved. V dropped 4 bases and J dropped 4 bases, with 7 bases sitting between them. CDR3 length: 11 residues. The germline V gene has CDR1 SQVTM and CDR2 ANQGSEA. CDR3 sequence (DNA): TGCAGCGTTGGTCAGATCACTGAAGCTTTCTTT. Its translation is CSVGQITEAFF.

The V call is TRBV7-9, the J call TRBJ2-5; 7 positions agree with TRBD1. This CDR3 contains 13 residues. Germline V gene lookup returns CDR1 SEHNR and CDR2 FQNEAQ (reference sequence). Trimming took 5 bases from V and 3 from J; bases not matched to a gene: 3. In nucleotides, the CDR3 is TGTGCCAGCAGCCTCGACAGGGAAGAGACCCAGTACTTC. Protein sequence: CASSLDREETQYF.

In nucleotides, the CDR3 is TGTGCCATCAGTGATGATGGTTGGGACAAAATGAACACTGAAGCTTTCTTT. Its protein is CAISDDGWDKMNTEAFF. J is TRBJ1-1 and V is TRBV10-3, with a tentative D call TRBD1 (6 bases). Trimming removed 3 bases at V and 0 bases at J, with 17 bases between. Per the germline V gene, CDR1 is ENHRY and CDR2 is SYGVKD. This CDR3 has 17 amino acids.

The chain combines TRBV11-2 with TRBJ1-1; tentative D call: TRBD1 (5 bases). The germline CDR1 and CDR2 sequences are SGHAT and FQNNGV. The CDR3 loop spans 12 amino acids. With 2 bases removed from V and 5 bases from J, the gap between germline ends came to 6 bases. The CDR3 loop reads CASSLQGTEAFF. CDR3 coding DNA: TGTGCCAGCAGCTTACAGGGTACTGAAGCTTTCTTT.

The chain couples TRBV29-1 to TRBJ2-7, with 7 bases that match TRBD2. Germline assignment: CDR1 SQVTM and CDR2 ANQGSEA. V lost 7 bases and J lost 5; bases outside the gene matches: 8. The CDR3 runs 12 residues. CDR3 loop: CSAGRAGNEQYF. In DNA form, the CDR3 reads TGCAGCGCCGGGAGAGCGGGAAACGAGCAGTACTTC.

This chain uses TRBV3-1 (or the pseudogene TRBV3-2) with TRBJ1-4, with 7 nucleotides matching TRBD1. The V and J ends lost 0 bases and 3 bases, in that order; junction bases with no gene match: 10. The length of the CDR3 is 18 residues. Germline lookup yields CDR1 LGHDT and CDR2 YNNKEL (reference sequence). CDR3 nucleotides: TGTGCCAGCAGCCAAGATAGTTGCAGGGGGGCTTCTAATGAAAAACTGTTTTTT. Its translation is CASSQDSCRGASNEKLFF.

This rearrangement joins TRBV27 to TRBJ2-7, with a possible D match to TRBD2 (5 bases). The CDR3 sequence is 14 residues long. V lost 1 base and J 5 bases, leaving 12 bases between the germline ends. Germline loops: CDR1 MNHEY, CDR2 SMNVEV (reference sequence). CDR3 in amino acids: CASSLLGRSHEQYF. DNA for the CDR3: TGTGCCAGCAGTTTATTGGGGAGATCCCACGAGCAGTACTTC.

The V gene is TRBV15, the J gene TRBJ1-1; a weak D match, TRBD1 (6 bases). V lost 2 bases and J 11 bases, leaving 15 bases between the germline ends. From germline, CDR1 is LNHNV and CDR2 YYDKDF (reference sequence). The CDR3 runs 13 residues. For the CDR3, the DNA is TGTGCCACCAGCAGACTTACAGGGAAAAGGGCTTTCTTT. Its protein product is CATSRLTGKRAFF.

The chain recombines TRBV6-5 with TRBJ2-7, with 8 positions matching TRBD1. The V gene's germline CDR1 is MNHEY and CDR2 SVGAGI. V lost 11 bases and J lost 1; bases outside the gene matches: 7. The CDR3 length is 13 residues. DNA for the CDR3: TGTGCCGCCAGGGGGCTCTCGTCCTACGAGCAGTACTTC. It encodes CAARGLSSYEQYF.

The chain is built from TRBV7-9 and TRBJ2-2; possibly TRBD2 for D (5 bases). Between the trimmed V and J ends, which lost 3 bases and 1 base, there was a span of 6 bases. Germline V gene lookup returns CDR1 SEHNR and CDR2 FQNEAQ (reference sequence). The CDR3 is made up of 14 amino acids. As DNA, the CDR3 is TGTGCCAGCAGCTTCGGGGAGAACACCGGGGAGCTGTTTTTT. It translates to CASSFGENTGELFF. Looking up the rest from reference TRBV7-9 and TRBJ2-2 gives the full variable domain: DTGVSQNPRHKITKRGQNVTFRCDPISEHNRLYWYRQTLGQGPEFLTYFQNEAQLEKSRLLSDRFSAERPKGSFSTLEIQRTEQGDSAMYLCASSFGENTGELFFGEGSRLTVL.

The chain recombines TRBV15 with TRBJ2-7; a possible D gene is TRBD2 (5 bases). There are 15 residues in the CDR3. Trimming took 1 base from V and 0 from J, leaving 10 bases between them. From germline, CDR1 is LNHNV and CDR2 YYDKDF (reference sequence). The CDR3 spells CATSRGELSSYEQYF. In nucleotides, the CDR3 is TGTGCCACCAGCAGAGGGGAGCTCAGCTCCTACGAGCAGTACTTC.

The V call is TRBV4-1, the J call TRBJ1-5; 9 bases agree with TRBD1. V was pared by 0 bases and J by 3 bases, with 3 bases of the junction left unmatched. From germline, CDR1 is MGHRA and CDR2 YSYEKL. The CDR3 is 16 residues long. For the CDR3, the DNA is TGCGCCAGCAGCCAAGAAGGGACAGGGCTCAATCAGCCCCAGCATTTT. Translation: CASSQEGTGLNQPQHF.

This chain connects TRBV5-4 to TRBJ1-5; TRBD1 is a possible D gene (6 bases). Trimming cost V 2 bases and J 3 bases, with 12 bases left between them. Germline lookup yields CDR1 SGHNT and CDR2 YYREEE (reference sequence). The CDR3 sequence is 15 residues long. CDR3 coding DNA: TGTGCCAGCAGCTTCGGGGGGGCCGACAATCAGCCCCAGCATTTT. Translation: CASSFGGADNQPQHF.

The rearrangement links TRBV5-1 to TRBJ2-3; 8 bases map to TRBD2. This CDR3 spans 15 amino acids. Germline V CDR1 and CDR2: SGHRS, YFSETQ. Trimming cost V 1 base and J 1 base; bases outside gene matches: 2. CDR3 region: CASSLNSGGTDTQYF. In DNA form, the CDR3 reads TGCGCCAGCAGCTTGAATAGCGGGGGCACAGATACGCAGTATTTT.

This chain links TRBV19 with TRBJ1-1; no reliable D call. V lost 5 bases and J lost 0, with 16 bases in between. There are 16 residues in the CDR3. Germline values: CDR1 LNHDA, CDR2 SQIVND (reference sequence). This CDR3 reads CASSPLDTTMNTEAFF. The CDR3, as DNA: TGTGCCAGTAGTCCCCTTGACACCACCATGAACACTGAAGCTTTCTTT.

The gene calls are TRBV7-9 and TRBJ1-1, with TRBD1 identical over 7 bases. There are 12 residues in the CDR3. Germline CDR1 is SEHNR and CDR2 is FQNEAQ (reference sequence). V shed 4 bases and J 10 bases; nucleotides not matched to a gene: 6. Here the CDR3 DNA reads TGTGCCAGCAGCTCACAGGGGATCGCAGCTTTCTTT. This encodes CASSSQGIAAFF.